This paragraph reports one TCR beta chain. The sample comes from a study of blood T cell repertoires in COVID-19. Study in general: PBMCs, B-cell-depleted T cells, or T cells provided the cDNA or gDNA that made up the material.

Generated by immunoSEQ multiplex PCR, the TCRdb table keeps only in-frame clones and is missing some. The table has roughly 120,000 clones, approximately 87% seen once. The CDR3 totals 14 residues. J was trimmed by 4 bases and V by 4 bases; bases with no gene match: 5. Germline assignment: CDR1 LGHNA and CDR2 YSLEER. Sequenced input: peripheral blood. The chain recombines TRBV4-3 with TRBJ1-1; TRBD1 matches at 8 bases. The sequence was obtained from a man between 65 and 85 years old who had recovered from COVID-19. The CDR3 DNA follows: TGCGCCAGCAGCCGACAGGGGTTTAGCACTGAAGCTTTCTTT. Translating it yields CASSRQGFSTEAFF.